Each of the 21 T cell receptor beta chains below was sequenced from the same sample in a study of long-term antiretroviral therapy in people with HIV. The authors ran the immunoSEQ assay, v3.0, at survey level. TCRdb's copy holds only in-frame clones and misses some; the assay was immunoSEQ multiplex PCR. The sample has about 19,000 clones; 79% are singletons. Sequenced material: unsorted PBMCs, taken at the start of antiretroviral therapy, before treatment. The receptors shown here come from a young man with HIV.

The chain employs TRBV14 and TRBJ1-2, with 7 bases matching TRBD1. This CDR3 comprises 12 residues. CDR1 and CDR2 from the germline V gene are SGHDN and FVKESK. Trimming removed 10 bases from V and 4 bases from J; junction bases left unmatched: 6. The CDR3 here is CAIWTGIYGYTF. CDR3 bases: TGTGCCATCTGGACAGGCATCTATGGCTACACCTTC. The variable domain in full, with the rest retrieved from reference TRBV14 and TRBJ1-2, is EAGVTQFPSHSVIEKGQTVTLRCDPISGHDNLYWYRRVMGKEIKFLLHFVKESKQDESGMPNNRFLAERTGGTYSTLKVQPAELEDSGVYFCAIWTGIYGYTFGSGTRLTVV.

This chain joins TRBV7-2 and TRBJ1-5; D uncertain. CDR1 and CDR2 (germline): SGHTA, FQGNSA. The CDR3 contains 16 residues. The germline V and J ends were trimmed by 5 bases and 4 bases, with 18 bases remaining between them. CDR3 nucleotide sequence: TGTGCCAGCAGCACCGCCGGACCCGGAAGGAATCAGCCCCAGCATTTT. Protein product: CASSTAGPGRNQPQHF.

This chain links TRBV28 with TRBJ2-7; D gene uncertain. There are 12 residues in the CDR3. CDR1 is MDHEN, CDR2 SYDVKM, per germline. V lost 6 bases and J 0 bases, leaving 6 bases between the germline ends. The chain's CDR3 is CASRSDSYEQYF. The CDR3 DNA reads TGTGCCAGCAGGTCAGACTCCTACGAGCAGTACTTC. Full variable domain (missing parts from reference TRBV28 and TRBJ2-7): DVKVTQSSRYLVKRTGEKVFLECVQDMDHENMFWYRQDPGLGLRLIYFSYDVKMKEKGDIPEGYSVSREKKERFSLILESASTNQTSMYLCASRSDSYEQYFGPGTRLTVT.

The chain employs TRBV14 and TRBJ2-7; TRBD1 aligns across 7 bases. The V gene end was trimmed by 1 base and the J gene end by 9 bases; junction bases not matched to a gene: 6. CDR3 length equals 13 residues. Germline V CDR1 and CDR2: SGHDN, FVKESK. The CDR3 bases are TGTGCCAGCAGCCAAGTCACAGGGGCCGGGCAGTACTTC. Translated, it gives CASSQVTGAGQYF. The variable domain in full, completed from reference TRBV14 and TRBJ2-7, reads EAGVTQFPSHSVIEKGQTVTLRCDPISGHDNLYWYRRVMGKEIKFLLHFVKESKQDESGMPNNRFLAERTGGTYSTLKVQPAELEDSGVYFCASSQVTGAGQYFGPGTRLTVT.

The chain uses TRBV11-2 and TRBJ2-7; no firm D call. CDR1 is SGHAT, CDR2 FQNNGV, per germline. This CDR3 is 11 amino acids long. Trimming removed 5 bases at V and 2 bases at J, with 4 bases between. In DNA, the CDR3 is TGTGCCAGCAGCCTTACCTACGAGCAGTACTTC. Translated, it gives CASSLTYEQYF.

The J gene is TRBJ1-1, the V gene TRBV7-2; D unclear. Germline assignment: CDR1 SGHTA and CDR2 FQGNSA. Trimming took off 1 base at V and 7 bases at J, with 16 bases between the two ends. This CDR3 comprises 15 residues. CDR3 sequence: CASSLGASSSGEAFF. The CDR3 DNA reads TGTGCCAGCAGCTTAGGGGCGTCGTCGAGTGGTGAAGCTTTCTTT.

The chain employs TRBV25-1 and TRBJ2-2, with a possible D match to TRBD2 (6 bases). CDR1 MGHDK and CDR2 SYGVNS come from the germline V gene. CDR3 size: 14 residues. Trimming left V 3 bases short and J 4 bases short, with 9 bases between. The DNA of the CDR3 is TGTGCCAGCAGTGATTACGGGAGCACCGGGGAGCTGTTTTTT. Its translation is CASSDYGSTGELFF.

V and J are TRBV11-3 and TRBJ2-1; D not resolved. V lost 4 bases and J lost 10, with 8 bases in between. The CDR3 totals 11 residues. Germline CDR1 and CDR2: SGHNT and YENEEA. CDR3 protein: CASSSSEEQFF. In DNA form, the CDR3 reads TGTGCCAGCAGCTCAAGTGAAGAGCAGTTCTTC.

V and J are TRBV9 and TRBJ2-7; 10 nucleotides line up with TRBD2. V lost 4 bases, J lost 0 bases, and 4 bases stayed unmatched. Germline values: CDR1 SGDLS, CDR2 YYNGEE. The length of the CDR3 is 15 residues. CDR3 sequence reads: CASSLGLAASYEQYF. For the CDR3, the DNA is TGTGCCAGCAGCCTAGGACTAGCGGCCTCCTACGAGCAGTACTTC.

The J gene is TRBJ1-2, the V gene TRBV11-3; D not certain. The CDR3 is 13 amino acids. CDR1 and CDR2 from the germline V gene are SGHNT and YENEEA. V was shortened by 3 bases and J by 4 bases, with 9 bases between the two germline ends. The DNA of the CDR3 is TGTGCCAGCAGCTTGAGGGCTTGCTATGGCTACACCTTC. This encodes CASSLRACYGYTF.

J is TRBJ1-1 and V is TRBV5-4; D is unresolved. The CDR3 is 14 residues long. CDR1 and CDR2 from the germline V gene are SGHNT and YYREEE (reference sequence). Trimming shortened V by 1 base and J by 0 bases, and 7 bases separated the two germline ends. As DNA, the CDR3 is TGTGCCAGCAGCTTGAGCGGGGTGAACACTGAAGCTTTCTTT. This translates into CASSLSGVNTEAFF.

The CDR3 is CASSIATTMNEQFF. The CDR3 DNA sequence: TGTGCCAGTAGTATAGCGACTACTATGAATGAGCAGTTCTTC. The chain joins TRBV19 to TRBJ2-1, with D perhaps TRBD2 (5 bases). The CDR3 length is 14 residues. Trimming shortened V by 1 base and J by 7 bases, and 11 bases separated the two germline ends. CDR1 is LNHDA and CDR2 is SQIVND in the germline V gene (reference sequence).

J is TRBJ2-1 and V is TRBV29-1, with 8 bases matching TRBD1. Germline CDR1 SQVTM, CDR2 ANQGSEA. With 4 bases clipped from V and 12 bases from J, the junction kept 11 bases outside the gene matches. This CDR3 region has 13 residues. The CDR3 spells CSVGFGTGTGQFF. CDR3 sequence (DNA): TGCAGCGTTGGGTTCGGAACCGGGACAGGGCAGTTCTTC.

This chain joins TRBV7-9 and TRBJ2-3, with no clear D. There are 15 residues in the CDR3. V dropped 1 base and J dropped 4 bases, with 12 bases sitting between them. Germline CDR1 SEHNR, CDR2 FQNEAQ (reference sequence). The CDR3 spells CASSLGIGEADTQYF. CDR3 coding DNA: TGTGCCAGCAGCTTAGGTATAGGAGAAGCAGATACGCAGTATTTT.

The CDR3 nucleotides are TGCGCCAGCAGCCAAGATGTGGACCTAACCGGGACCATATATTTT. Protein sequence: CASSQDVDLTGTIYF. The gene calls are TRBV4-1 and TRBJ1-3; D is undetermined. CDR3 length equals 15 residues. In germline, CDR1 is MGHRA, CDR2 YSYEKL. The V and J ends lost 0 bases and 10 bases respectively, with 16 bases between them.

The chain uses TRBV19 and TRBJ1-1, with D perhaps TRBD1 (6 bases). Trimming stripped 5 bases from V and 7 bases from J, with 14 bases between. The CDR3 contains 13 residues. The germline V gene has CDR1 LNHDA and CDR2 SQIVND (reference sequence). The CDR3 here is CASSVPGGLEAFF. The CDR3 nucleotides are TGTGCCAGTAGTGTCCCGGGGGGGCTTGAAGCTTTCTTT.

This clone was found once. The V call is TRBV7-2, the J call TRBJ2-7, with D maybe TRBD2 (5 bases). The V end was cut by 1 base, the J end by 2 bases, with 9 bases between. From germline, CDR1 is SGHTA and CDR2 FQGNSA. The CDR3 loop spans 14 amino acids. The CDR3 coding sequence is TGTGCCAGCAGCTTAGATGGCGGGCCCTACGAGCAGTACTTC. It is translated as CASSLDGGPYEQYF.

The chain carries TRBV5-1 and TRBJ2-1, with TRBD2 matching 8 bases. This CDR3 is 17 amino acids long. CDR1 is SGHRS, CDR2 YFSETQ, per germline. The V segment lost 0 bases and the J segment 5 bases; nucleotides outside the gene matches: 10. The CDR3 sequence: CASSLVAGGPRDNEQFF. CDR3 coding DNA: TGCGCCAGCAGCTTGGTTGCGGGAGGCCCTAGGGACAATGAGCAGTTCTTC.

The chain has TRBV7-2 and TRBJ2-3; D perhaps matches TRBD2 (5 bases). Germline CDR1 reads SGHTA; CDR2 reads FQGNSA. The CDR3 length is 15 residues. The V end was cut by 1 base, the J end by 2 bases, with 10 bases between. The CDR3 bases are TGTGCCAGCAGCTTAGGCAGCGGCCTCACAGATACGCAGTATTTT. Encoded protein: CASSLGSGLTDTQYF.

The rearrangement links TRBV4-3 to TRBJ1-2; TRBD1 matches at 7 bases. Germline V lookup: CDR1 LGHNA, CDR2 YSLEER. There are 14 residues in the CDR3. Unmatched junction bases numbered 6, after V lost 2 bases and J lost 6 bases. The CDR3 nucleotides read TGCGCCAGCAGCCAACTGACCGGGACAGATGGCTACACCTTC. Translated, it gives CASSQLTGTDGYTF.

This clone was observed a handful of times. The J gene is TRBJ1-5, the V gene TRBV28; D call uncertain. CDR1 and CDR2 from the germline V gene are MDHEN and SYDVKM. The ends were cut back, 8 bases at V and 5 bases at J, with 7 bases in the middle. The CDR3 covers 11 residues. CDR3 DNA sequence: TGTGCCAGCTGCGGGTATCAGCCCCAGCATTTT. Translation: CASCGYQPQHF.